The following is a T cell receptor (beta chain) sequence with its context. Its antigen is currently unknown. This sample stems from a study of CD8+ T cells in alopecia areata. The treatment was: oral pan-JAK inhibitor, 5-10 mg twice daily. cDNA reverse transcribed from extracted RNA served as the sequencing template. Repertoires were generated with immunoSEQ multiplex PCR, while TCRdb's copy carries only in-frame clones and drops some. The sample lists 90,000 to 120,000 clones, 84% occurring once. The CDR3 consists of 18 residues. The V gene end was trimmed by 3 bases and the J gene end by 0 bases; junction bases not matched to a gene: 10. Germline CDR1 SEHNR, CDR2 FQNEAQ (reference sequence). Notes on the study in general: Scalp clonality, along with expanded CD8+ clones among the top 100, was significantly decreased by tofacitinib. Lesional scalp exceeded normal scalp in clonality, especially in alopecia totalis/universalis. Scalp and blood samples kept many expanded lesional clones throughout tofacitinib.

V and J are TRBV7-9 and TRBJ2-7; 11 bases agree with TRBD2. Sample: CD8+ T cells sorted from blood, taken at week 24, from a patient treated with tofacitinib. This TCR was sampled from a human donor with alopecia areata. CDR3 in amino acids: CASSLRTSGGESSYEQYF. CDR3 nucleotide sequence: TGTGCCAGCAGCTTGAGAACTAGCGGGGGAGAAAGCTCCTACGAGCAGTACTTC.